What follows are 23 T cell receptor beta chains derived from one specimen sequenced in a study of naive and memory T cell subsets. Two oligonucleotides, mixed equimolar, formed the beta constant-region primer covering TRBC1 and TRBC2. Ligated cDNA was amplified by four rounds of PCR with nested alpha and beta constant-region primers and SP2. TCRdb re-called the UMI-ligation and nested PCR reads with MiXCR, one entry per CDR3 protein. This sample has tens of thousands of distinct CDR3 sequences, with around 9% found just once. Sequenced: central memory CD8+ T cells from blood. The receptors come from a human donor in good health.

This clonotype has only a few counts. V gene TRBV20-1 combines with J gene TRBJ1-1, with D hard to call. Looked up from germline, CDR1 is DFQATT and CDR2 is SNEGSKA (reference sequence). V dropped 2 bases and J dropped 4 bases, with 8 bases sitting between them. CDR3 length equals 12 residues. The DNA of the CDR3 is TGCAGTGCTAGAATTGTGGTCACTGAAGCTTTCTTT. It encodes CSARIVVTEAFF.

This clonotype was counted a few times. CDR3 amino acids: CSAPAPDRADSPLHF. CDR3 bases: TGCAGTGCTCCCGCCCCGGACAGGGCGGATTCACCCCTCCACTTT. The gene calls are TRBV20-1 and TRBJ1-6, with 8 bases identical to TRBD1. The germline V gene has CDR1 DFQATT and CDR2 SNEGSKA (reference sequence). V shed 5 bases, J shed 8 bases, and the junction held 11 bases outside the gene matches. There are 15 residues in the CDR3.

Judged by abundance, this clonotype is medium-sized. The V and J genes are TRBV6-4 and TRBJ2-2; D not resolved. From germline, CDR1 is MRHNA and CDR2 SNTAGT. V shed 0 bases and J shed 1 base, with 6 bases lying between them. CDR3 length: 15 residues. This chain's CDR3 is CASSDSGENTGELFF. CDR3 nucleotides: TGTGCCAGCAGTGACTCGGGCGAGAACACCGGGGAGCTGTTTTTT.

In this sample, this clonotype turned up a few times. As DNA, the CDR3 is TGTGCTAGTGGTTTCCGCCTTAGCGGGAGAGGGGTGCACACCGGGGAGCTGTTTTTT. It specifies CASGFRLSGRGVHTGELFF. The chain is built from TRBV12-5 and TRBJ2-2; 9 bases are shared with TRBD2. With V trimmed by 3 bases and J by 3 bases, 14 bases remained unmatched. The V gene's germline CDR1 is LGHNT and CDR2 FRNRAP. This CDR3 is 19 amino acids long.

This clonotype was observed many times. The chain uses TRBV7-9 and TRBJ2-7; D may correspond to TRBD1 or TRBD2 (5 bases each). The V end was cut by 3 bases, the J end by 5 bases, with 5 bases between. CDR3 length: 11 amino acids. CDR1 and CDR2 from the germline V gene are SEHNR and FQNEAQ (reference sequence). The CDR3 DNA follows: TGTGCCAGCAGCTTGGGGGACGAGCAGTACTTC. Protein product: CASSLGDEQYF.

This clonotype showed up many times. CDR3 sequence (DNA): TGTGCCAGCCTCCCGGGCCAAGTTAGCGGTTTCAATGAGCAGTTCTTC. It specifies CASLPGQVSGFNEQFF. This chain connects TRBV2 to TRBJ2-1; TRBD2 might be the D (6 bases). The CDR3 runs to 16 residues. Germline assignment: CDR1 SNHLY and CDR2 FYNNEI. Between the trimmed V and J ends, which lost 8 bases and 6 bases, there was a span of 23 bases.

The rearrangement joins TRBV27 to TRBJ2-1; perhaps TRBD1 as D (6 bases). The CDR3 spans 14 residues. The germline CDR1 and CDR2 sequences are MNHEY and SMNVEV (reference sequence). V lost 4 bases and J lost 9, with 16 bases in between. For the CDR3, the DNA is TGTGCCAGCAGTTATGGAGGCACAGGGATTGAGCAGTTCTTC. This translates into CASSYGGTGIEQFF.

There are many counts of this clonotype. The chain couples TRBV19 to TRBJ1-5; 10 nucleotides match TRBD1. J lost 6 bases, V lost 0 bases, and 5 bases had no gene match. The CDR3 consists of 16 residues. In germline, CDR1 is LNHDA, CDR2 SQIVND (reference sequence). DNA for the CDR3: TGTGCCAGTAGTATAGAGACAGGGGGCGCCGGTCAGCCCCAGCATTTT. Protein sequence: CASSIETGGAGQPQHF.

This clonotype has a count of ten or more. The chain uses TRBV6-2 or TRBV6-3 and TRBJ2-1, with no clear D. Trimming shortened V by 6 bases and J by 8 bases, and 11 bases separated the two germline ends. There are 12 residues in the CDR3. From germline, CDR1 is MNHEY and CDR2 SVGEGT. CDR3 sequence (DNA): TGTGCCAGCAGGACCCTACGGGATGAGCAGTTCTTC. Protein product: CASRTLRDEQFF.

This clonotype appeared a few times. The J gene is TRBJ2-1, the V gene TRBV24-1; no reliable D call. The CDR3 consists of 16 residues. Trimming took off 2 bases at V and 0 bases at J, with 10 bases between the two ends. Germline V gene lookup returns CDR1 KGHDR and CDR2 SFDVKD. For the CDR3, the DNA is TGTGCCACCAGTGATTCGTCCCATAGCTCCTACAATGAGCAGTTCTTC. This gives the protein CATSDSSHSSYNEQFF.

The chain joins TRBV10-1 to TRBJ2-1; D unresolved. Per the germline V gene, CDR1 is WNHNN and CDR2 is SYGVQD (reference sequence). The CDR3 runs to 14 residues. The V end lost 0 bases, the J end lost 7 bases, and 10 bases lay between the germline ends. The CDR3 sequence is CASSESSAANEQFF. CDR3 in DNA: TGCGCCAGCAGTGAGTCGTCCGCCGCGAATGAGCAGTTCTTC.

This clonotype was counted between two and nine times. The rearrangement uses TRBV4-2 and TRBJ2-2; 9 bases agree with TRBD1. The CDR3 extends over 18 amino acids. CDR1 and CDR2 from the germline V gene are LGHNA and YNFKEQ. Trimming took 0 bases from V and 2 from J; bases not matched to a gene: 7. This CDR3 reads CASSQDLPGQGNTGELFF. CDR3 DNA: TGTGCCAGCAGCCAAGATCTCCCGGGACAGGGAAACACCGGGGAGCTGTTTTTT.

Regarding this clonotype: This may arise from a read error, as a much more abundant clone is one base away. The CDR3 protein is CSVDLGQGVHVQYF. The CDR3, as DNA: TGCAGCGTCGACCTGGGACAGGGCGTGCACGTGCAGTACTTC. This chain uses TRBV29-1 with TRBJ2-7; the match to TRBD1 covers 9 bases. The length of the CDR3 is 14 residues. Germline CDR1 and CDR2: SQVTM and ANQGSEA. With V trimmed by 6 bases and J by 9 bases, 15 bases remained unmatched.

This clonotype was counted at least ten times. The V call is TRBV11-2, the J call TRBJ2-7; D possibly corresponds to TRBD2 (6 bases). V lost 5 bases, J lost 1 base, and 15 bases lay in between. This CDR3 comprises 15 residues. Germline lookup yields CDR1 SGHAT and CDR2 FQNNGV. The CDR3 here is CASSPLGSGSYEQYF. The CDR3 coding sequence is TGTGCCAGCAGCCCACTGGGTAGCGGATCCTACGAGCAGTACTTC.

CDR3 in DNA: TGTGCCAGCAGCGTAGATGGGACTTCCTACGAGCAGTACTTC. Translated: CASSVDGTSYEQYF. This chain joins TRBV9 and TRBJ2-7; TRBD2 is a possible D gene (6 bases). Between the trimmed V and J ends, which lost 0 bases and 1 base, there was a span of 8 bases. CDR1 and CDR2 (germline): SGDLS, YYNGEE. CDR3 size: 14 residues.

V gene TRBV6-4 combines with J gene TRBJ2-3; D is unresolved. Germline CDR1 is MRHNA and CDR2 is SNTAGT. V shed 0 bases and J shed 1 base, with 8 bases lying between them. The CDR3 runs to 15 residues. The CDR3 spells CASSDSPTGTDTQYF. The CDR3 DNA sequence: TGTGCCAGCAGTGACTCTCCTACCGGCACAGATACGCAGTATTTT.

This clonotype was found a few times. The rearrangement joins TRBV7-9 to TRBJ1-4; 8 nucleotides agree with TRBD1. The CDR3 length is 14 residues. The germline V gene encodes CDR1 SEHNR and CDR2 FQNEAQ (reference sequence). J was trimmed by 3 bases and V by 5 bases; bases with no gene match: 2. The DNA of the CDR3 is TGTGCCAGCAGCATGACAGGGGCTAATGAAAAACTGTTTTTT. This codes for CASSMTGANEKLFF.

The chain has TRBV29-1 and TRBJ2-1, with TRBD2 identical over 11 bases. V shed 1 base and J 10 bases; nucleotides not matched to a gene: 9. From germline, CDR1 is SQVTM and CDR2 ANQGSEA. This CDR3 has 15 residues. In DNA form, the CDR3 reads TGCAGCGTTGAAGGAGGGGTAGCGGGAGGGTGGGAGCAGTTCTTC. Translated: CSVEGGVAGGWEQFF.

For the CDR3, the DNA is TGCGCCAGCAGCTTGGACCCGGACAGCTTCACAGATACGCAGTATTTT. Translating gives CASSLDPDSFTDTQYF. V and J are TRBV5-1 and TRBJ2-3, with D possibly TRBD1 on 6 matching bases. Trimming stripped 0 bases from V and 2 bases from J, with 13 bases between. Germline values: CDR1 SGHRS, CDR2 YFSETQ. The CDR3 totals 16 residues.

In its sample, this clonotype was seen a few times. This CDR3 reads CSVEYDEREDLRSSYNEQFF. CDR3 nucleotide sequence: TGCAGCGTTGAATATGATGAGCGGGAGGACCTAAGGAGCTCCTACAATGAGCAGTTCTTC. The rearrangement uses TRBV29-1 and TRBJ2-1, with 9 positions matching TRBD2. V shed 2 bases and J 0 bases; nucleotides not matched to a gene: 17. The CDR3 is made up of 20 amino acids. Germline CDR1 SQVTM, CDR2 ANQGSEA.

This clonotype was seen repeatedly, ten times or more. The rearrangement joins TRBV3-1 to TRBJ1-1; D is undetermined. There are 14 residues in the CDR3. Trimming pared 4 bases from V and 4 bases from J, leaving 13 bases between. The germline V gene has CDR1 LGHDT and CDR2 YNNKEL (reference sequence). The CDR3 sequence is CASSLHDVSTEAFF. CDR3 bases: TGTGCCAGCAGCCTTCACGACGTGTCCACTGAAGCTTTCTTT. Supplemented by reference TRBV3-1 and TRBJ1-1, the full variable domain reads DTAVSQTPKYLVTQMGNDKSIKCEQNLGHDTMYWYKQDSKKFLKIMFSYNNKELIINETVPNRFSPKSPDKAHLNLHINSLELGDSAVYFCASSLHDVSTEAFFGQGTRLTVV.

This clonotype was counted ten times or more. The V gene is TRBV5-8, the J gene TRBJ2-4, with D possibly matching TRBD1 (7 bases). The CDR3 spans 15 residues. V was cut by 4 bases and J by 6 bases, with 17 bases left in between. Germline CDR1 and CDR2: SGHTS and YDEGEE. CDR3 sequence: CASSLQGGFINIQYF. In DNA, the CDR3 is TGTGCCAGCAGCCTTCAGGGGGGATTTATAAACATTCAGTACTTC.

This clonotype occurred many times. The chain combines TRBV6-5 with TRBJ1-6, with D possibly being TRBD1 (5 bases). This CDR3 contains 15 residues. Germline V gene lookup returns CDR1 MNHEY and CDR2 SVGAGI. The germline V and J ends were trimmed by 1 base and 7 bases, with 11 bases remaining between them. The CDR3 loop is CASSYYGTENSPLHF. The DNA for the CDR3 is TGTGCCAGCAGTTACTATGGGACGGAAAATTCACCCCTCCACTTT.